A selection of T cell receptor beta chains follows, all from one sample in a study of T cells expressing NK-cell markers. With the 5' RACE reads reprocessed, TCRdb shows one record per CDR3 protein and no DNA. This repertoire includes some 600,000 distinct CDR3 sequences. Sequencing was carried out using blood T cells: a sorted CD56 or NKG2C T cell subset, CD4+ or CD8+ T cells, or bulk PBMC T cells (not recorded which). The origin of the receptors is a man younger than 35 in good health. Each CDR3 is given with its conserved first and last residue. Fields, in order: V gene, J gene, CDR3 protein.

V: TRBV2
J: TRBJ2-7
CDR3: CASSVPGQGHEQYF

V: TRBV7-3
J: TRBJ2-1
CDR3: CASSGGTAPYNEQFF

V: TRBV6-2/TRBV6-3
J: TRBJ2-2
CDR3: CASRATSGRAGELFF

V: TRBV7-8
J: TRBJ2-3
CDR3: CASSSTATNTQYF

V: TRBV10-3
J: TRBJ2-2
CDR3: CAARTGGTGELFF

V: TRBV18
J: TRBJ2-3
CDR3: CASSTTSGRTGMDTQYF

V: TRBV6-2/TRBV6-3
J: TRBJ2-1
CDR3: CASSRPSRGRELGEQFF

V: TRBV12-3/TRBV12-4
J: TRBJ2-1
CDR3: CASRDRQGHYNEQFF

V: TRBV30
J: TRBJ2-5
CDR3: CAWSGLAGSQETQYF

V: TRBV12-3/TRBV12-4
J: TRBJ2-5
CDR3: CASSRQGRVLSGTQYF

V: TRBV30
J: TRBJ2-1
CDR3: CAWSVLAGEQFF

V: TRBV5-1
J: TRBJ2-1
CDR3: CASNSQPGLYNEQFF

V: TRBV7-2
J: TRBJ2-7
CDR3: CASSLVSDFTYEQYF

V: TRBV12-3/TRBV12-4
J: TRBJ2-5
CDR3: CASSLERLSQETQYF

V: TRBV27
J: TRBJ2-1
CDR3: CASSWQGLYNEQFF

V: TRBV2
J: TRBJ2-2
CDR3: CASALFASSSGELFF

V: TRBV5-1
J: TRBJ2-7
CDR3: CASSSVYEQYF

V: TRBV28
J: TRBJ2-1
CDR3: CASSFRDRGQFF

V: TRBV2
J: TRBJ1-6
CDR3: CASSEAKTRNSPLHF

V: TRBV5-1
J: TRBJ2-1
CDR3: CASSFRDRYNEQFF

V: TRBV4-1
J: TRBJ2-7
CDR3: CASSQDSEFYEQYF

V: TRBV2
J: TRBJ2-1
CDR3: CASYRLAGSHNEQFF

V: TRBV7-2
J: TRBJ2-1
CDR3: CASSVNRDYEQFF

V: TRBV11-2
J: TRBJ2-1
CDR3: CASSLDGRGQSSYNEQFF

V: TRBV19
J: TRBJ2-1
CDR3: CASTQLGGNSYNEQFF

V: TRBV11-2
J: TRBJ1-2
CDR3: CATQGGPGRTSFGYTF

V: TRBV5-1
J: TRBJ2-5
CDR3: CASKGRGVQETQYF

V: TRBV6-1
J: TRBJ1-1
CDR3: CASSTNLGTGEAFF

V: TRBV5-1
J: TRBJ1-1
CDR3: CASSLGRSSNTEAFF

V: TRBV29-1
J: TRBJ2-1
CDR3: CSVERPSSYNEQFF

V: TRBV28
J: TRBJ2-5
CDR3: CASSPGGREETQYF

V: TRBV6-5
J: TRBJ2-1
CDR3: CASSYSLTSGSYNEQFF

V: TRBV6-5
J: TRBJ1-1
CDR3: CASSYVGWSTEAFF

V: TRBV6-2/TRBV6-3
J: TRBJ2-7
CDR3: CASSWSWGRIYEQYF

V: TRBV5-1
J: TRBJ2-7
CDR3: CASSLSQLAGGYEQYF